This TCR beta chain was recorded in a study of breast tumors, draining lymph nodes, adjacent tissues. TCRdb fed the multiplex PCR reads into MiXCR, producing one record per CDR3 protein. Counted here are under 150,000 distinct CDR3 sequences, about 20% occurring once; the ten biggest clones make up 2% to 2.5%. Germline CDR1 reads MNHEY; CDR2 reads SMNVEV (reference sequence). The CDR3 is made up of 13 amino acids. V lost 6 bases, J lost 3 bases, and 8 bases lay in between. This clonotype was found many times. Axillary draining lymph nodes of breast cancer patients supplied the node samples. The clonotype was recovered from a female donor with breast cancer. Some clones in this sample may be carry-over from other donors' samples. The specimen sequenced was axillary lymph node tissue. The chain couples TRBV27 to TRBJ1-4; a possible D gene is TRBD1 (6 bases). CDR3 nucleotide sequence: TGTGCCAGCAGGGACAGACCTAATGAAAAACTGTTTTTT. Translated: CASRDRPNEKLFF. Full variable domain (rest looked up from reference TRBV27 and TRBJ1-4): EAQVTQNPRYLITVTGKKLTVTCSQNMNHEYMSWYRQDPGLGLRQIYYSMNVEVTDKGDVPEGYKVSRKEKRNFPLILESPSPNQTSLYFCASRDRPNEKLFFGSGTQLSVL.